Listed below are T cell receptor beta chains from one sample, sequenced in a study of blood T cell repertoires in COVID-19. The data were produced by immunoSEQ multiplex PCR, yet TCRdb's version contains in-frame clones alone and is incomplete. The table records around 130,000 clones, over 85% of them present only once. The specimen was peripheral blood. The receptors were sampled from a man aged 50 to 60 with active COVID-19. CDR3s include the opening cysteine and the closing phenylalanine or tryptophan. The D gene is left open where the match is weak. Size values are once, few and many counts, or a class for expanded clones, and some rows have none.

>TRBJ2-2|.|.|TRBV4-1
TGCGCCAGCAGCCACCCCCGGGGAACCGGGGAGCTGTTTTTT
CASSHPRGTGELFF
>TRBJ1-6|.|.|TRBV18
TGTGCCAGCTCCCAACAGGGCTCCTATAATTCACCCCTCCACTTT
CASSQQGSYNSPLHF
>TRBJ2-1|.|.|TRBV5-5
TGTGCCAGCAGCTTGGGGCCTTACAATGAGCAGTTCTTC
CASSLGPYNEQFF
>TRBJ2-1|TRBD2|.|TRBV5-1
TGCGCCAGCAGCCCCACGTTGTACGGGAGGGCCCCCATCAAGATCTCCTACAATGAGCAGTTCTTC
CASSPTLYGRAPIKISYNEQFF
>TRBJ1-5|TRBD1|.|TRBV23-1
TGCGCCAGCAGTCAATCGGGTAAGGGGACAGGGGGCTCCCGTAGCAATCAGCCCCAGCATTTT
CASSQSGKGTGGSRSNQPQHF
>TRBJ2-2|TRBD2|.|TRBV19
TGTGCCAGTAGTCCTAGGACTAGCGGGGTCGGGGAGCTGTTTTTT
CASSPRTSGVGELFF
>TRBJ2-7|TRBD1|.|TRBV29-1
TGCAGCGTTGAAGACGGACAGGGAAGCTACGAGCAGTACTTC
CSVEDGQGSYEQYF
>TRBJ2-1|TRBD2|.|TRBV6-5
TGTGCCAGCAGTTACTCCCGGGGGGGGACTGAGCAGTTCTTC
CASSYSRGGTEQFF
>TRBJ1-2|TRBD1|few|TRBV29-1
TGCAGCGCCGAAACCGGGACAGGGTATGGCTACACCTTC
CSAETGTGYGYTF
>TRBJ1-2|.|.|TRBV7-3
TGTGCCAGCAGCTTAAGGGGCGCCTTCTCTGATGGCTACACCTTC
CASSLRGAFSDGYTF
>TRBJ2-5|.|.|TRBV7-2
TGTGCCAGCAGCTTAACTAGAGAGACCCAGTACTTC
CASSLTRETQYF
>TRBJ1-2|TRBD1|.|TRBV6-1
TGTGCCAGCAGTGGAGCAGGGGGGGGAGATATCACTAACTATGGCTACACCTTC
CASSGAGGGDITNYGYTF
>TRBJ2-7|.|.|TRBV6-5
TGTGCCAGCAGTTCCGGACTGACGAGCTCCTACGAGCAGTACTTC
CASSSGLTSSYEQYF
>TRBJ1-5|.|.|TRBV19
TGTGCCAGTAGGCAGGGTAGGTTTCAGCCCCAGCATTTT
CASRQGRFQPQHF
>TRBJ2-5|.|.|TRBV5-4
TGTGCCAGCAGCTCGGGACAACGTGGAGAGACCCAGTACTTC
CASSSGQRGETQYF
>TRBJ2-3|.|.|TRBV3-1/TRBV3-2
TGTGCCAGCAGCCCCAGACTCACAGGACGCACAGATACGCAGTATTTT
CASSPRLTGRTDTQYF
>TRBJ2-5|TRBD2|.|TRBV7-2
TGTGCCAGCAGCTTAGTCGTGGGGCTAGCGGTGGAGACCCAGTACTTC
CASSLVVGLAVETQYF
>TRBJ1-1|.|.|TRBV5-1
TGCGCCAGCAGCTTGGAACAGACCACTGAAGCTTTCTTT
CASSLEQTTEAFF
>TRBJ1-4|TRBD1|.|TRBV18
TGTGCCAGCTCACCCGCCAGCAGGGGGAATGAAAAACTGTTTTTT
CASSPASRGNEKLFF
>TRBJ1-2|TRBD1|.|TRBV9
TGTGCCAGCAGCGTAGGGGACAGGGCACACTATGGCTACACCTTC
CASSVGDRAHYGYTF
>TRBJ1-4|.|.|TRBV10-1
TGCGCCAGCAGGACAGGTCCGGGACTGTTTTTT
CASRTGPGLFF
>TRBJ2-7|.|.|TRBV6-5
TGTGCCAGCAGTTCGTCACAACCCTACGAGCAGTACTTC
CASSSSQPYEQYF